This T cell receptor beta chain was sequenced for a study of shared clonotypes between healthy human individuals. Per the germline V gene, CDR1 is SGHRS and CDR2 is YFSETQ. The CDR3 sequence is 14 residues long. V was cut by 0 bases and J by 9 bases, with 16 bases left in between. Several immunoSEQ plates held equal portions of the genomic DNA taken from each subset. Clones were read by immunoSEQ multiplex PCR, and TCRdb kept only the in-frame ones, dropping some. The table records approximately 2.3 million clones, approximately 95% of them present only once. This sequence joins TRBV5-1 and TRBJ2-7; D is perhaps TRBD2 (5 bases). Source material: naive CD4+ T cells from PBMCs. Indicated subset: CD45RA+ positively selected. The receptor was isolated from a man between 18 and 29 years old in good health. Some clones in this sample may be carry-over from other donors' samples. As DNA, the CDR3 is TGCGCCAGCAGCTTGGGGACGGGGAGCCTAGGGCAGTACTTC. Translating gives CASSLGTGSLGQYF. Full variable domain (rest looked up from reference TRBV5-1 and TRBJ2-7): KAGVTQTPRYLIKTRGQQVTLSCSPISGHRSVSWYQQTPGQGLQFLFEYFSETQRNKGNFPGRFSGRQFSNSRSEMNVSTLELGDSALYLCASSLGTGSLGQYFGPGTRLTVT.